The 30 T cell receptor beta chains reported below all come from one sample, sequenced in a study of OX40 agonist ivuxolimab in advanced cancers. This table comes from immunoSEQ multiplex PCR, and its TCRdb copy is limited to in-frame clones, with some not included. The data hold about 130,000 clones, with just under 95% observed a single time. The material was CD4+ or CD8+ T cells sorted from blood, obtained in a trial of the OX40 agonist ivuxolimab. These receptors all stem from an adult with an advanced solid tumor such as melanoma, head and neck, liver or kidney cancer.

The V gene is TRBV5-1, the J gene TRBJ2-7, with 7 bases identical to TRBD1. Germline lookup yields CDR1 SGHRS and CDR2 YFSETQ. There are 14 residues in the CDR3. The junction had 4 bases not matched to a gene; V was cut back by 0 bases and J by 4 bases. The CDR3 sequence is CASSLGQGKYEQYF. CDR3 nucleotides: TGCGCCAGCAGCTTGGGACAGGGAAAGTACGAGCAGTACTTC.

The V gene is TRBV7-2, the J gene TRBJ1-2; TRBD1 is a possible D gene (6 bases). This CDR3 has 13 residues. V was pared by 2 bases and J by 10 bases, with 14 bases between. Per germline, CDR1 SGHTA and CDR2 FQGNSA. The CDR3 spells CASSLPSNRDYTF. The CDR3 nucleotides are TGTGCCAGCAGCTTACCCTCCAACAGGGACTACACCTTC.

In nucleotides, the CDR3 is TGTGCCAGCGGCTCCTCCATGGGGCATGGCTACACCTTC. Translation gives CASGSSMGHGYTF. The genes are TRBV27 and TRBJ1-2; weak D call: TRBD1 (5 bases). Trimming removed 8 bases from V and 6 bases from J, with 16 bases in between. The germline gives CDR1 MNHEY, CDR2 SMNVEV (reference sequence). The CDR3 is 13 amino acids.

This chain links TRBV6-5 with TRBJ2-7; 9 positions agree with TRBD1. Per germline, CDR1 MNHEY and CDR2 SVGAGI. CDR3 length: 14 amino acids. V trimming: 5 bases; J trimming: 7 bases; junction bases outside the gene matches: 9. The CDR3 bases are TGTGCCAGCAGTACAAACAGGGGGCCGGGAGAGCAGTACTTC. This encodes CASSTNRGPGEQYF.

This chain links TRBV5-1 with TRBJ2-2; a possible D gene is TRBD1 (6 bases). The germline CDR1 and CDR2 sequences are SGHRS and YFSETQ. The CDR3 covers 14 residues. The V gene lost 0 bases and the J gene lost 7 bases, with 10 bases spanning the gap. The CDR3 DNA is TGCGCCAGCAGCTTGGCAGGGGATAACGGGGAGCTGTTTTTT. It is translated as CASSLAGDNGELFF. Looking up the rest from reference TRBV5-1 and TRBJ2-2 gives the full variable domain: KAGVTQTPRYLIKTRGQQVTLSCSPISGHRSVSWYQQTPGQGLQFLFEYFSETQRNKGNFPGRFSGRQFSNSRSEMNVSTLELGDSALYLCASSLAGDNGELFFGEGSRLTVL.

This chain uses TRBV25-1 with TRBJ1-1; D gene ambiguous. The length of the CDR3 is 12 residues. Germline CDR1 MGHDK, CDR2 SYGVNS. The V end was cut by 6 bases, the J end by 0 bases, with 5 bases between. CDR3: CASRQLNTEAFF. Written as DNA, the CDR3 is TGTGCCAGCAGACAGTTGAACACTGAAGCTTTCTTT.

The chain has TRBV27 and TRBJ1-1; D is perhaps TRBD1 (5 bases). The V gene lost 2 bases and the J gene lost 7 bases, with 8 bases spanning the gap. The V gene's germline CDR1 is MNHEY and CDR2 SMNVEV (reference sequence). This CDR3 has 12 residues. The DNA of the CDR3 is TGTGCCAGCAGTTTAGTGGGGGGTGAAGCTTTCTTT. Translation gives CASSLVGGEAFF.

This clone was observed a single time. The genes are TRBV19 and TRBJ2-5; no reliable D call. The J call may be faulty, since TRBJ2-7 better matches the DNA end. This CDR3 is 14 amino acids long. Germline V gene sequence: CDR1 LNHDA, CDR2 SQIVND (reference sequence). This CDR3 is CASSIGGSSYEQYF. In DNA, the CDR3 is TGTGCCAGTAGTATAGGAGGCAGTTCCTACGAGCAGTACTTC.

The V and J genes are TRBV29-1 and TRBJ1-2, with 10 positions matching TRBD1. Germline V gene data show CDR1 as SQVTM and CDR2 as ANQGSEA. Losses at the gene ends were 0 bases for V and 7 bases for J; bases not matched to a gene: 5. This CDR3 is built from 14 residues. CDR3 DNA: TGCAGCGTTGAAGACAAGGGACAGGGGTTTGGCTACACCTTC. This codes for CSVEDKGQGFGYTF.

The V gene is TRBV5-6, the J gene TRBJ2-1; 7 bases map to TRBD2. Germline loops: CDR1 SGHDT, CDR2 YYEEEE. V lost 3 bases, J lost 10 bases, and 7 bases stayed unmatched. This CDR3 is 13 amino acids long. The CDR3 protein is CASSWEGSGEQFF. The DNA of the CDR3 is TGTGCCAGCAGCTGGGAGGGAAGCGGGGAGCAGTTCTTC.

This clone was recorded only once. The V gene is TRBV19, the J gene TRBJ2-5, with D possibly matching TRBD2 (6 bases). This CDR3 comprises 15 residues. Trimming shortened V by 5 bases and J by 1 base, and 14 bases separated the two germline ends. Germline V gene lookup returns CDR1 LNHDA and CDR2 SQIVND (reference sequence). CDR3 coding DNA: TGTGCCAGTAGTCTCTCCAAGGGAGGCCAAGAGACCCAGTACTTC. Its translation is CASSLSKGGQETQYF.

This sequence joins TRBV10-3 and TRBJ1-1; 7 positions match TRBD1. V lost 4 bases, J lost 0 bases, and 5 bases stayed unmatched. The germline V gene encodes CDR1 ENHRY and CDR2 SYGVKD. The CDR3 is made up of 15 amino acids. CDR3 loop: CAISGTGAMNTEAFF. The CDR3 DNA is TGTGCCATCAGTGGGACAGGAGCCATGAACACTGAAGCTTTCTTT.

The chain employs TRBV28 and TRBJ2-7; D ambiguous. The CDR3 spans 16 residues. Deletions cut 6 bases from V and 1 base from J, with 19 bases between. Germline V gives CDR1 MDHEN, CDR2 SYDVKM. In DNA, the CDR3 is TGTGCCAGCAGCCCTCCGCGGAGTACCCTATCCTACGAGCAGTACTTC. Translated, it gives CASSPPRSTLSYEQYF. The variable domain in full, completed from reference TRBV28 and TRBJ2-7, reads DVKVTQSSRYLVKRTGEKVFLECVQDMDHENMFWYRQDPGLGLRLIYFSYDVKMKEKGDIPEGYSVSREKKERFSLILESASTNQTSMYLCASSPPRSTLSYEQYFGPGTRLTVT.

This clone was seen only once. This chain links TRBV19 with TRBJ1-5; no clear D gene. CDR3 size: 14 residues. V was clipped by 3 bases and J by 5 bases, with 11 bases between them. Per the germline V gene, CDR1 is LNHDA and CDR2 is SQIVND (reference sequence). The DNA for the CDR3 is TGTGCCAGTAGTATCGGGCCAGACTATCAGCCCCAGCATTTT. Its translation: CASSIGPDYQPQHF.

The chain's CDR3 is CASSADKTGNTIYF. Here the CDR3 DNA reads TGTGCCAGTAGCGCGGACAAAACTGGAAACACCATATATTTT. The chain has TRBV19 and TRBJ1-3; D perhaps matches TRBD1 (5 bases). This CDR3 is built from 14 residues. Germline V gene sequence: CDR1 LNHDA, CDR2 SQIVND (reference sequence). V lost 6 bases, J lost 2 bases, and 11 bases lay in between.

Details on this clone: This specimen includes other DNA sequences encoding the same CDR3. The chain carries TRBV4-3 and TRBJ2-7; 7 nucleotides align to TRBD1. Germline assignment: CDR1 LGHNA and CDR2 YSLEER. This CDR3 has 18 amino acids. V was pared by 0 bases and J by 0 bases, with 11 bases of the junction left unmatched. This CDR3 is CASSQEQHGGTVSYEQYF. CDR3 nucleotide sequence: TGCGCCAGCAGCCAAGAACAACACGGTGGGACAGTCTCCTACGAGCAGTACTTC.

The V call is TRBV27, the J call TRBJ1-5, with 7 nucleotides matching TRBD1. CDR1 MNHEY and CDR2 SMNVEV come from the germline V gene (reference sequence). J gave up 3 bases and V 5 bases, and 7 bases lay outside the gene matches. The CDR3 has 15 amino acids. The CDR3 nucleotides are TGTGCCAGCAGTCCGACAGGGATCAACAATCAGCCCCAGCATTTT. This gives the protein CASSPTGINNQPQHF.

The V gene is TRBV6-6, the J gene TRBJ2-1, with D possibly matching TRBD2 (5 bases). This CDR3 has 14 residues. V shed 4 bases and J shed 2 bases, with 9 bases lying between them. Germline V lookup: CDR1 MNHNY, CDR2 SVGAGI (reference sequence). The DNA for the CDR3 is TGTGCCAGCAGTTCCGACGGGACCTACAATGAGCAGTTCTTC. It is translated as CASSSDGTYNEQFF.

This chain joins TRBV7-2 and TRBJ2-7; possibly TRBD2 for D (7 bases). This CDR3 is 17 amino acids long. CDR1 and CDR2 from the germline V gene are SGHTA and FQGNSA. V was pared by 1 base and J by 6 bases, with 22 bases between. CDR3 in amino acids: CASSLVIGEGVSVEQYF. The CDR3 bases are TGTGCCAGCAGCTTAGTTATAGGGGAGGGGGTCAGCGTCGAGCAGTACTTC. Together with reference TRBV7-2 and TRBJ2-7, the CDR3 gives the full variable domain: GAGVSQSPSNKVTEKGKDVELRCDPISGHTALYWYRQSLGQGLEFLIYFQGNSAPDKSGLPSDRFSAERTGGSVSTLTIQRTQQEDSAVYLCASSLVIGEGVSVEQYFGPGTRLTVT.

The gene calls are TRBV4-3 and TRBJ2-1; TRBD2 agrees at 8 bases. V lost 2 bases to trimming and J lost 3 bases; unmatched junction nucleotides: 6. The CDR3 is 16 residues long. Germline V gene lookup returns CDR1 LGHNA and CDR2 YSLEER. CDR3 amino acids: CASSQYTSGVYNEQFF. DNA for the CDR3: TGCGCCAGCAGCCAATATACTAGCGGAGTCTACAATGAGCAGTTCTTC.

The rearrangement links TRBV19 to TRBJ1-3, with 7 bases identical to TRBD1. In germline, CDR1 is LNHDA, CDR2 SQIVND (reference sequence). The CDR3 has 14 residues. The V segment lost 3 bases and the J segment 3 bases; nucleotides outside the gene matches: 2. In DNA form, the CDR3 reads TGTGCCAGTAGTATCGGACAGGTTGGAAACACCATATATTTT. As protein: CASSIGQVGNTIYF. Combining the CDR3 with reference TRBV19 and TRBJ1-3 gives the whole variable domain DGGITQSPKYLFRKEGQNVTLSCEQNLNHDAMYWYRQDPGQGLRLIYYSQIVNDFQKGDIAEGYSVSREKKESFPLTVTSAQKNPTAFYLCASSIGQVGNTIYFGEGSWLTVV.

The chain is built from TRBV19 and TRBJ2-2; D unclear. V shed 4 bases and J shed 0 bases, with 6 bases lying between them. The length of the CDR3 is 14 residues. CDR1 is LNHDA, CDR2 SQIVND, per germline (reference sequence). The CDR3 protein is CASSTDANTGELFF. CDR3 DNA sequence: TGTGCCAGTAGTACAGACGCGAACACCGGGGAGCTGTTTTTT.

This clone was found a few times. The J gene is TRBJ2-3, the V gene TRBV7-9; tentative D call: TRBD2 (6 bases). CDR1 is SEHNR and CDR2 is FQNEAQ in the germline V gene (reference sequence). The CDR3 runs 16 residues. Trimming removed 0 bases from V and 0 bases from J, with 10 bases in between. CDR3 coding DNA: TGTGCCAGCAGCTTAGCGGCGGGGCTTAGCACAGATACGCAGTATTTT. Translated: CASSLAAGLSTDTQYF.

The chain joins TRBV27 to TRBJ2-1; TRBD1 matches 8 bases. CDR1 is MNHEY, CDR2 SMNVEV, per germline (reference sequence). The CDR3 spans 14 residues. V trimming: 6 bases; J trimming: 4 bases; junction bases outside the gene matches: 5. CDR3 residues: CASRGTGTYNEQFF. In DNA, the CDR3 is TGTGCCAGCAGAGGGACAGGCACATACAATGAGCAGTTCTTC.

The rearrangement joins TRBV5-4 to TRBJ1-2; 7 bases align to TRBD1. The CDR3 totals 15 residues. With V trimmed by 2 bases and J by 5 bases, 9 bases remained unmatched. The V gene's germline CDR1 is SGHNT and CDR2 YYREEE (reference sequence). The CDR3 bases are TGTGCCAGCAGCTTACACGCAGGGGGAGTGTATGGCTACACCTTC. This sequence encodes CASSLHAGGVYGYTF. Together with reference TRBV5-4 and TRBJ1-2, the CDR3 gives the full variable domain: ETGVTQSPTHLIKTRGQQVTLRCSSQSGHNTVSWYQQALGQGPQFIFQYYREEENGRGNFPPRFSGLQFPNYSSELNVNALELDDSALYLCASSLHAGGVYGYTFGSGTRLTVV.

This clone was found once. V usage is TRBV29-1 and J usage is TRBJ2-2; the match to TRBD1 covers 10 bases. This CDR3 has 13 residues. The ends lost 7 bases at V and 4 bases at J; junction bases unmatched: 3. Germline CDR1 and CDR2: SQVTM and ANQGSEA. For the CDR3, the DNA is TGCAGCGGGGACAGGGGCGGCACCGGGGAGCTGTTTTTT. Its protein is CSGDRGGTGELFF.

This clone came up a few times. The V call is TRBV28, the J call TRBJ2-1; 8 bases line up with TRBD2. The CDR3 has 15 amino acids. Germline trimming cut 7 bases from V and 5 bases from J; bases unmatched to any gene: 10. Per germline, CDR1 MDHEN and CDR2 SYDVKM. The CDR3 DNA sequence: TGTGCCAGCATCCCCGGGGGGGCGACAAACAATGAGCAGTTCTTC. This sequence encodes CASIPGGATNNEQFF. Full variable domain (remainder filled in from reference TRBV28 and TRBJ2-1): DVKVTQSSRYLVKRTGEKVFLECVQDMDHENMFWYRQDPGLGLRLIYFSYDVKMKEKGDIPEGYSVSREKKERFSLILESASTNQTSMYLCASIPGGATNNEQFFGPGTRLTVL.

The chain couples TRBV5-1 to TRBJ2-3, with 10 bases identical to TRBD2. With V trimmed by 4 bases and J by 2 bases, 19 bases remained unmatched. Germline V gives CDR1 SGHRS, CDR2 YFSETQ. This CDR3 contains 20 residues. CDR3 region: CASSPQGLAPRARTTDTQYF. The CDR3 DNA sequence: TGCGCCAGCAGCCCCCAGGGACTAGCGCCCAGGGCCAGAACCACAGATACGCAGTATTTT.

The J gene is TRBJ2-7, the V gene TRBV4-3; 12 bases match TRBD1. This CDR3 contains 14 residues. V shed 3 bases, J shed 6 bases, and the junction held 3 bases outside the gene matches. The germline V gene has CDR1 LGHNA and CDR2 YSLEER. CDR3 coding DNA: TGCGCCAGCAGCCATGGGACAGGGGGCCGCGAGCAGTACTTC. This sequence encodes CASSHGTGGREQYF.

Concerning this clone: This sample also contains other DNA sequences that code for the same CDR3. The chain joins TRBV6-5 to TRBJ1-1, with D unclear. Germline V CDR1 and CDR2: MNHEY, SVGAGI. The V gene lost 0 bases and the J gene lost 2 bases, with 4 bases spanning the gap. This CDR3 spans 13 amino acids. The chain's CDR3 is CASSYSSNTEAFF. Here the CDR3 DNA reads TGTGCCAGCAGTTACTCTTCTAACACTGAAGCTTTCTTT.